One sample yielded the 2 T cell receptor beta chains listed below, sequenced in a study of T cells in Graves' hyperthyroidism and ophthalmopathy (dated by TCRdb to the late 2010s). The library was obtained by multiplex PCR. Instrument used: Illumina HiSeq 2000. TCR beta CDR3 regions were amplified from RNA transcripts. The first round of RT-PCR for the TCR CDR3 was performed with the HTBI primer set and the Qiagen OneStep RT-PCR kit. TCRdb's own reprocessing of the public reads used fastp at Q25 and MiXCR and kept productive beta chains. CDR3 protein sequences are deduplicated, and each keeps its most common genes and DNA. The sample contains hundreds of thousands of distinct CDR3 sequences, 15% to 20% of them found a single time. Jointly, the top ten make up about 3.8% of the sample. Sequenced input: blood. The source of these receptors is a young woman with Graves' hyperthyroidism.

This clonotype appeared many times. V gene TRBV2 combines with J gene TRBJ2-3; D possibly corresponds to TRBD2 (6 bases). The V gene's germline CDR1 is SNHLY and CDR2 FYNNEI. Between the trimmed V and J ends, which lost 4 bases and 3 bases, there was a span of 17 bases. CDR3 length: 16 residues. DNA for the CDR3: TGTGCCAGCAGTGTAATGGGGCAGGGAGGAACAGATACGCAGTATTTT. Protein product: CASSVMGQGGTDTQYF. Filled out from reference TRBV2 and TRBJ2-3, the complete variable domain reads EPEVTQTPSHQVTQMGQEVILRCVPISNHLYFYWYRQILGQKVEFLVSFYNNEISEKSEIFDDQFSVERPDGSNFTLKIRSTKLEDSAMYFCASSVMGQGGTDTQYFGPGTRLTVL.

This clonotype was observed many times. V gene TRBV28 combines with J gene TRBJ1-1, with D unresolved. Germline loops: CDR1 MDHEN, CDR2 SYDVKM. The CDR3 length is 15 residues. The V end was cut by 1 base, the J end by 1 base, with 10 bases between. Written as DNA, the CDR3 is TGTGCCAGCAGTTTATCATCAACGGGGAACACTGAAGCTTTCTTT. Encoded protein: CASSLSSTGNTEAFF. Filled out from reference TRBV28 and TRBJ1-1, the complete variable domain reads DVKVTQSSRYLVKRTGEKVFLECVQDMDHENMFWYRQDPGLGLRLIYFSYDVKMKEKGDIPEGYSVSREKKERFSLILESASTNQTSMYLCASSLSSTGNTEAFFGQGTRLTVV.